This TCR beta chain is drawn from a study of T cells in Graves' hyperthyroidism and ophthalmopathy. Study observations and caveats: Among clonotypes expanded in thyroid above 0.001, most were also found in blood.

There were TCR beta CDR3 regions amplified from RNA transcripts. HTBI primers were the set used in a first-round RT-PCR of the TCR CDR3. TCRdb fed the multiplex PCR reads into MiXCR, producing one record per CDR3 protein. The data contain some 360,000 distinct CDR3 sequences, about 15% of them seen just once; the ten biggest clones take up around 10%. This clonotype occurred a few times. The antigen is undetermined. The CDR3 is 11 residues long. Trimming cost V 4 bases and J 12 bases, with 10 bases left between them. When ophthalmopathy did not progress within 18 months, Graves' hyperthyroidism was considered stable. In making diagnoses, clinical symptoms, serum thyroxine and TRAb, thyroid ultrasound and orbital computed tomography were all used.

The sample comprised blood. The genes are TRBV12-3 or TRBV12-4 and TRBJ2-1, with D uncertain. The receptor's source is a woman in her sixties with Graves' hyperthyroidism. The CDR3: CASSSRSGQFF. The CDR3 DNA reads as TGTGCCAGCAGTTCCCGCTCGGGGCAGTTCTTC.